Shown below are 13 T cell receptor beta chains from a single sample sequenced in a study of blood T cell repertoires in COVID-19. TCRdb's table, derived via immunoSEQ multiplex PCR, lists solely in-frame clones and lacks some. The data show some 41,000 clones, 86% seen once. The sequencing input was peripheral blood. The origin of the receptors is a man in his forties with active COVID-19.

This clone was picked up one time. The J gene is TRBJ2-5, the V gene TRBV7-2, with 11 nucleotides matching TRBD1. CDR1 and CDR2 from the germline V gene are SGHTA and FQGNSA. V gave up 1 base and J gave up 5 bases; unmatched junction bases: 3. This CDR3 spans 15 amino acids. CDR3 coding DNA: TGTGCCAGCAGCTTAGGGACAGGGGGCCAGGAGACCCAGTACTTC. It encodes CASSLGTGGQETQYF.

This clone was observed once. The gene calls are TRBV30 and TRBJ1-2, with D perhaps matching TRBD1 (6 bases). V was trimmed by 7 bases and J by 5 bases, leaving 14 bases between them. Germline loops: CDR1 GTSNPN, CDR2 SVGIG (reference sequence). The CDR3 is made up of 12 amino acids. Here the CDR3 reads CASALDSYGYTF. As DNA, the CDR3 is TGTGCCTCAGCTTTGGACAGTTATGGCTACACCTTC. The complete variable domain, with remaining parts taken from reference TRBV30 and TRBJ1-2, reads SQTIHQWPATLVQPVGSPLSLECTVEGTSNPNLYWYRQAAGRGLQLLFYSVGIGQISSEVPQNLSASRPQDRQFILSSKKLLLSDSGFYLCASALDSYGYTFGSGTRLTVV.

The rearrangement uses TRBV30 and TRBJ2-5; D is unclear. CDR1 and CDR2 (germline): GTSNPN, SVGIG (reference sequence). The V gene lost 3 bases and the J gene lost 4 bases, with 12 bases spanning the gap. CDR3 length: 13 residues. The CDR3 DNA sequence: TGTGCCTGGAGGTCCAACCCCGGAGAGACCCAGTACTTC. Translation gives CAWRSNPGETQYF.

The V call is TRBV4-2, the J call TRBJ1-1; D ambiguous. Germline CDR1 and CDR2: LGHNA and YNFKEQ. Trimming shortened V by 4 bases and J by 6 bases, and 18 bases separated the two germline ends. The CDR3 sequence is 15 residues long. Here the CDR3 reads CASSPGRSVRPEAFF. The CDR3 bases are TGTGCCAGCAGCCCCGGGAGGTCCGTTCGACCTGAAGCTTTCTTT.

The J gene is TRBJ2-7, the V gene TRBV6-1; 10 bases agree with TRBD2. The ends lost 0 bases at V and 4 bases at J; junction bases unmatched: 3. This CDR3 spans 15 amino acids. The germline CDR1 and CDR2 sequences are MNHNS and SASEGT. CDR3 sequence (DNA): TGTGCCAGCAGTGAAGCAGGGACTAGCGTATACGAGCAGTACTTC. The encoded protein is CASSEAGTSVYEQYF.

The chain is built from TRBV30 and TRBJ1-1; D gene uncertain. The V end lost 4 bases, the J end lost 4 bases, and 7 bases lay between the germline ends. Germline V gene sequence: CDR1 GTSNPN, CDR2 SVGIG (reference sequence). There are 11 residues in the CDR3. The CDR3 bases are TGTGCCTGGAATAGAGTCACTGAAGCTTTCTTT. Amino acids: CAWNRVTEAFF.

This clone showed up just once. CDR3 in amino acids: CASSSGLAGGWGLTEQFF. CDR3 coding DNA: TGTGCCAGCAGCTCGGGACTAGCGGGAGGGTGGGGGCTAACTGAGCAGTTCTTC. The genes are TRBV6-2 or TRBV6-3 and TRBJ2-1, with 16 bases that match TRBD2. Looked up from germline, CDR1 is MNHEY and CDR2 is SVGEGT. V gave up 6 bases and J gave up 9 bases; unmatched junction bases: 14. The CDR3 consists of 18 residues.

V is TRBV9 and J is TRBJ1-4; possibly TRBD1 for D (5 bases). V was cut by 0 bases and J by 7 bases, with 13 bases left in between. This CDR3 spans 15 amino acids. Looked up from germline, CDR1 is SGDLS and CDR2 is YYNGEE. CDR3 region: CASSVDPYGGEKLFF. The CDR3 coding sequence is TGTGCCAGCAGCGTAGACCCCTACGGGGGTGAAAAACTGTTTTTT. Drawing the rest from reference TRBV9 and TRBJ1-4, the complete variable domain is DSGVTQTPKHLITATGQRVTLRCSPRSGDLSVYWYQQSLDQGLQFLIQYYNGEERAKGNILERFSAQQFPDLHSELNLSSLELGDSALYFCASSVDPYGGEKLFFGSGTQLSVL.

The gene calls are TRBV29-1 and TRBJ2-7, with TRBD1 matching over 8 bases. V lost 4 bases and J lost 2; bases outside the gene matches: 7. The CDR3 is 14 residues long. Germline CDR1 SQVTM, CDR2 ANQGSEA. As DNA, the CDR3 is TGCAGCGTTGCAATAGGACAGGGCGCCTACGAGCAGTACTTC. Translation: CSVAIGQGAYEQYF.

By proportion, this clone is large. J is TRBJ1-5 and V is TRBV5-6, with 7 bases lining up with TRBD1. Germline trimming cut 0 bases from V and 5 bases from J; bases unmatched to any gene: 2. The CDR3 is 14 amino acids. Per germline, CDR1 SGHDT and CDR2 YYEEEE. This chain's CDR3 is CASSLGQGDQPQHF. The CDR3 nucleotides are TGTGCCAGCAGCTTGGGACAGGGAGATCAGCCCCAGCATTTT.

J is TRBJ1-2 and V is TRBV9; D is ambiguous. Trimming stripped 2 bases from V and 3 bases from J, with 8 bases between. This CDR3 has 13 residues. Germline CDR1 reads SGDLS; CDR2 reads YYNGEE. The CDR3, as DNA: TGTGCCAGCAGCGTTGGGAGGGACTATGGCTACACCTTC. Amino acids: CASSVGRDYGYTF.

The chain combines TRBV7-3 with TRBJ2-5; 13 nucleotides agree with TRBD2. The CDR3 is 16 residues long. V was clipped by 5 bases and J by 4 bases; unmatched bases: 7. Looked up from germline, CDR1 is SGHTA and CDR2 is FQGTGA. The CDR3 nucleotides are TGTGCCAGCAGCCCGGGACTAGCGGGAAATCGAGAGACCCAGTACTTC. Its translation is CASSPGLAGNRETQYF. Together with reference TRBV7-3 and TRBJ2-5, the CDR3 gives the full variable domain: GAGVSQTPSNKVTEKGKYVELRCDPISGHTALYWYRQSLGQGPEFLIYFQGTGAADDSGLPNDRFFAVRPEGSVSTLKIQRTERGDSAVYLCASSPGLAGNRETQYFGPGTRLLVL.

The V and J genes are TRBV5-1 and TRBJ2-1; 8 positions agree with TRBD2. J lost 4 bases, V lost 4 bases, and 4 bases had no gene match. The CDR3 extends over 14 amino acids. Germline CDR1 is SGHRS and CDR2 is YFSETQ. CDR3 DNA: TGCGCCAGCAGCGATCCTAGCGGGTACAATGAGCAGTTCTTC. It yields the protein CASSDPSGYNEQFF. Combining the CDR3 with reference TRBV5-1 and TRBJ2-1 gives the whole variable domain KAGVTQTPRYLIKTRGQQVTLSCSPISGHRSVSWYQQTPGQGLQFLFEYFSETQRNKGNFPGRFSGRQFSNSRSEMNVSTLELGDSALYLCASSDPSGYNEQFFGPGTRLTVL.